This is a list of T cell receptor beta chains from one sample in a study of shared clonotypes between healthy human individuals. The table came from immunoSEQ multiplex PCR; TCRdb's copy has only in-frame clones and leaves some out. The sample lists about 2.1 million clones; 85% to 95% were seen once. Material: naive CD8+ T cells from PBMCs. The receptors were gathered from a man between 18 and 29 years old in good health. Some clones in this sample may be carry-over from other donors' samples. CDR3s include the opening cysteine and the closing phenylalanine or tryptophan. The order of the fields is V gene, D gene, clone size, J gene, CDR3 DNA, CDR3 protein. The D gene is left open where the match is weak. The size of a clone is reported for some rows only, either as once, few or many, or as a class for expanded clones.

TRBV30	NA	NA	TRBJ2-3	TGTGCCTCACACACAGGGCAGGGGCAGTATTTT	CASHTGQGQYF
TRBV11-2	TRBD2	NA	TRBJ2-1	TGTGCCAGCAGCCTTAGCGGGAGTTCCTACAATGAGCAGTTCTTC	CASSLSGSSYNEQFF
TRBV7-9	NA	NA	TRBJ2-7	TGTGCCAGCAGCTCACAGAACTACGAGCAGTACTTC	CASSSQNYEQYF
TRBV29-1	NA	NA	TRBJ2-7	TGCAGCGTTGGTAAGGTCAGGGCATCCTACGAGCAGTACTTC	CSVGKVRASYEQYF
TRBV5-1	TRBD2	NA	TRBJ2-3	TGCGCCAGCAGCTTGGGGGCTAGCGGGAGCACAGATACGCAGTATTTT	CASSLGASGSTDTQYF
TRBV2	TRBD1	NA	TRBJ2-7	TGTGCCAGCAGTGTAAACCGGGACAGACTGGACTACGAGCAGTACTTC	CASSVNRDRLDYEQYF
TRBV7-9	NA	few	TRBJ1-2	TGTGCCAGCATTGGGATCTATGGCTACACCTTC	CASIGIYGYTF
TRBV14	TRBD1	NA	TRBJ2-1	TGTGCCAGCAGCCAAGATATGAGGACAGGGAGCTCCTACAATGAGCAGTTCTTC	CASSQDMRTGSSYNEQFF
TRBV10-2	TRBD2	NA	TRBJ2-1	TGCGCCAGCAGTCCCGGGACTAGCCCTAACAATGAGCAGTTCTTC	CASSPGTSPNNEQFF
TRBV4-1	NA	NA	TRBJ1-2	TGCGCCAGCAGCCTCCCGGGCCTCTATGGCTACACCTTC	CASSLPGLYGYTF
TRBV19	NA	NA	TRBJ2-3	TGTGCCAGTAGTAGCCGCGGGACCCGATCTCAGTATTTT	CASSSRGTRSQYF
TRBV4-1	NA	NA	TRBJ1-2	TGCGCCAGCAGCCAAGGCACTCGGGCCGAGGATGGCTACACCTTC	CASSQGTRAEDGYTF
TRBV2	TRBD1	NA	TRBJ2-1	TGTGCCAGCAGTGACTGGGGGACAGGGAAGGCTGAGCAGTTCTTC	CASSDWGTGKAEQFF
TRBV7-6	NA	NA	TRBJ2-7	TGTGCCAGCAGCTTAGCCAGGGACTACGAGCAGTACTTC	CASSLARDYEQYF
TRBV30	NA	NA	TRBJ2-3	TGTGCCTGGACCCCGGAGGGGTCGCGGGTTAGCACAGATACGCAGTATTTT	CAWTPEGSRVSTDTQYF
TRBV5-1	TRBD2	NA	TRBJ2-1	TGCGCCAGCAGCTTGGCTCCCAGCGGGAGGGCGGAAGATGAGCAGTTCTTC	CASSLAPSGRAEDEQFF
TRBV4-1	NA	NA	TRBJ1-2	TGCGCCAGCAGCCAAGATATGGGGGGCTATGGCTACACCTTC	CASSQDMGGYGYTF
TRBV7-2	TRBD2	NA	TRBJ2-7	TGTGCCAGCAGCAACGGACTAGCGGGAGGGCCTGGGCGCTACGAGCAGTACTTC	CASSNGLAGGPGRYEQYF
TRBV27	NA	NA	TRBJ1-5	TGTGCCAGCAGACACCAGGGGTGGAATAGCAATCAGCCCCAGCATTTT	CASRHQGWNSNQPQHF
TRBV6-5	NA	NA	TRBJ1-2	TGTGCCAGCAGTTTCGGGACTGGCTATGGCTACACCTTC	CASSFGTGYGYTF
TRBV30	NA	NA	TRBJ1-4	TGTGCCTGGAGGACCTCCGGGACCCTAGGTGAAAAACTGTTTTTT	CAWRTSGTLGEKLFF
TRBV13	NA	NA	TRBJ2-1	TGTGCCAGCAGCTTAGGGGTTCGGCGGACCTATGAGCAGTTCTTC	CASSLGVRRTYEQFF
TRBV27	TRBD1	NA	TRBJ2-7	TGTGCCAGCAGCCCCGGGACAGGGGGTGTCTACGAGCAGTACTTC	CASSPGTGGVYEQYF
TRBV11-3	TRBD1	NA	TRBJ2-2	TGTGCCAGCAGCGCCAGACAGGACAGGGGGGTCACCGGGGAGCTGTTTTTT	CASSARQDRGVTGELFF
TRBV21-1	NA	NA	TRBJ1-1	TGTGCCAGCAGCTCCGACGGGGGAGCTTTCTTT	CASSSDGGAFF
TRBV7-2	NA	NA	TRBJ1-2	TGTGCCAGCGGTGGCTACACCTTC	CASGGYTF
TRBV2	TRBD2	NA	TRBJ2-1	TGTGCCAGCAGCCTAAGACAGCGGGGCTTCTCCTACAATGAGCAGTTCTTC	CASSLRQRGFSYNEQFF
TRBV5-6	NA	NA	TRBJ2-4	TGTGCCAGCAGCTTGAAACAGGGAGTAGGCATTCAGTACTTC	CASSLKQGVGIQYF
TRBV5-4	NA	NA	TRBJ1-3	TGTGCCAGCAGCAAAGGCTGGGGTGCAATCTCTGGAAACACCATATATTTT	CASSKGWGAISGNTIYF